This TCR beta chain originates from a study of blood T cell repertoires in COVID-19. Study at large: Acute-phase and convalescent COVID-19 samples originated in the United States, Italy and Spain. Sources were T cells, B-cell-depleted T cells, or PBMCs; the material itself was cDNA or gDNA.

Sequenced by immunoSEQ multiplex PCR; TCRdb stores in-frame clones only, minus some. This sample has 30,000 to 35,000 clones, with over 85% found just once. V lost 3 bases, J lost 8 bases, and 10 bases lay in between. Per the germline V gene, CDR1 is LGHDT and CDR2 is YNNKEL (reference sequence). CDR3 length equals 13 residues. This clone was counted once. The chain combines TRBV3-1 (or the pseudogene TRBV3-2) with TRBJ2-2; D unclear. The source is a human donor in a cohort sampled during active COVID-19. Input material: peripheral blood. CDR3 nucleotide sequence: TGTGCCAGCAGCCAGACTGCCGAAGGGGAGCTGTTTTTT. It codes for CASSQTAEGELFF.